A single sample gave rise to the 21 T cell receptor beta chains below, sequenced in a study of T cell responses to AZD1222 COVID-19 vaccine. The method was immunoSEQ multiplex PCR; TCRdb's version includes in-frame clones alone and lacks a portion of them. The table has 120,000 to 150,000 clones, 91% seen once. The source was peripheral blood, collected on day 0 of AZD1222 vaccination. Receptor source: an adult in good health.

This chain links TRBV27 with TRBJ2-7, with 7 bases that match TRBD2. The J segment lost 7 bases and the V segment lost 6 bases, leaving 12 bases of the junction unmatched. This CDR3 has 14 residues. CDR1 and CDR2 from the germline V gene are MNHEY and SMNVEV (reference sequence). The CDR3 spells CASSGTTQLGEQYF. CDR3 nucleotides: TGTGCCAGCAGCGGGACTACCCAGTTGGGGGAGCAGTACTTC.

This sequence joins TRBV2 and TRBJ1-1; TRBD1 matches 7 bases. CDR3 length: 12 amino acids. CDR1 is SNHLY, CDR2 FYNNEI, per germline. Unmatched junction bases numbered 7, after V lost 9 bases and J lost 6 bases. CDR3 in amino acids: CARTTGTSEAFF. Here the CDR3 DNA reads TGTGCCAGGACGACAGGGACATCTGAAGCTTTCTTT.

This chain uses TRBV28 with TRBJ2-3, with D perhaps being TRBD1 or TRBD2 (6 bases each). CDR3 length: 17 residues. Germline V lookup: CDR1 MDHEN, CDR2 SYDVKM. V gave up 4 bases and J gave up 6 bases, with 23 bases separating them. The CDR3 nucleotides read TGTGCCAGCAGTTGGGGGGATAGGGGGTCCCGTGGCGATACGCAGTATTTT. Its translation: CASSWGDRGSRGDTQYF.

The chain is built from TRBV15 and TRBJ1-5; TRBD1 matches at 10 bases. CDR3 length equals 15 residues. Germline V gives CDR1 LNHNV, CDR2 YYDKDF (reference sequence). Germline trimming cut 3 bases from V and 7 bases from J; bases unmatched to any gene: 6. CDR3 in DNA: TGTGCCACCAGCAGCAGGACAGGGGGGGCCCAGCCCCAGCATTTT. This encodes CATSSRTGGAQPQHF. Variable domain in full (rest from reference TRBV15 and TRBJ1-5): DAMVIQNPRYQVTQFGKPVTLSCSQTLNHNVMYWYQQKSSQAPKLLFHYYDKDFNNEADTPDNFQSRRPNTSFCFLDIRSPGLGDTAMYLCATSSRTGGAQPQHFGDGTRLSIL.

The chain couples TRBV7-9 to TRBJ1-5, with D perhaps TRBD1 (5 bases). The CDR3 has 17 amino acids. Germline V CDR1 and CDR2: SEHNR, FQNEAQ (reference sequence). V gave up 4 bases and J gave up 4 bases, with 20 bases separating them. The CDR3 sequence: CASSSSAGGGSNQPQHF. The CDR3 DNA reads as TGTGCCAGCAGCTCCTCCGCTGGGGGAGGATCGAATCAGCCCCAGCATTTT.

This clone was observed a single time. The chain employs TRBV5-5 and TRBJ1-5; D remains unclear. The CDR3 sequence is 15 residues long. V shed 3 bases and J shed 0 bases, with 10 bases lying between them. Germline CDR1 SGHKS, CDR2 YYEKEE (reference sequence). The CDR3 protein is CASSWGGFSNQPQHF. The CDR3 nucleotides read TGTGCCAGCAGCTGGGGAGGATTTAGCAATCAGCCCCAGCATTTT.

The V call is TRBV20-1, the J call TRBJ2-1; D is unclear. From germline, CDR1 is DFQATT and CDR2 SNEGSKA (reference sequence). The CDR3 length is 14 residues. The V and J ends lost 3 bases and 9 bases respectively, with 18 bases between them. The CDR3 DNA sequence: TGCAGTGCTAGTCTACAAATTGGTAACGGTGAGCAGTTCTTC. Translating gives CSASLQIGNGEQFF.

This clone was counted a single time. The genes are TRBV2 and TRBJ2-1, with D unclear. The CDR3 covers 14 residues. Trimming took 6 bases from V and 0 from J, leaving 9 bases between them. CDR1 and CDR2 from the germline V gene are SNHLY and FYNNEI. CDR3 coding DNA: TGTGCCAGCAGGGCGCTGAGCTCCTACAATGAGCAGTTCTTC. Protein product: CASRALSSYNEQFF. The full variable domain, in which reference TRBV2 and TRBJ2-1 provide the parts outside the CDR3, is EPEVTQTPSHQVTQMGQEVILRCVPISNHLYFYWYRQILGQKVEFLVSFYNNEISEKSEIFDDQFSVERPDGSNFTLKIRSTKLEDSAMYFCASRALSSYNEQFFGPGTRLTVL.

J is TRBJ2-7 and V is TRBV11-3; D not resolved. Germline assignment: CDR1 SGHNT and CDR2 YENEEA. The CDR3 is 13 residues long. With 1 base removed from V and 4 bases from J, the gap between germline ends came to 8 bases. In DNA form, the CDR3 reads TGTGCCAGCAGCTTAGGATCAGCATACGAGCAGTACTTC. This gives the protein CASSLGSAYEQYF.

The chain carries TRBV7-2 and TRBJ2-2, with 9 bases that match TRBD1. V lost 5 bases to trimming and J lost 1 base; unmatched junction nucleotides: 5. This CDR3 is 16 amino acids long. Germline-derived CDR1 and CDR2 are SGHTA and FQGNSA. The CDR3 region has the DNA TGTGCCAGCAGCCAGTACAGGGGGCTGAACACCGGGGAGCTGTTTTTT. It codes for CASSQYRGLNTGELFF.

The chain combines TRBV6-1 with TRBJ2-7; D gene ambiguous. Germline V gene lookup returns CDR1 MNHNS and CDR2 SASEGT. The length of the CDR3 is 12 residues. Deletions cut 7 bases from V and 0 bases from J, with 7 bases between. The CDR3 sequence is CASKGVSYEQYF. The CDR3 DNA reads TGTGCCAGCAAGGGCGTCTCCTACGAGCAGTACTTC.

At least ten counts were recorded for this clone. The chain is built from TRBV5-8 and TRBJ1-2; unclear D gene. V was clipped by 4 bases and J by 5 bases, with 15 bases between them. CDR3 length equals 14 residues. Germline V gives CDR1 SGHTS, CDR2 YDEGEE. In nucleotides, the CDR3 is TGTGCCAGCAGCATCTGGACGGCGGAATATGGCTACACCTTC. It is translated as CASSIWTAEYGYTF.

This chain uses TRBV2 with TRBJ1-1; 7 nucleotides agree with TRBD1. Looked up from germline, CDR1 is SNHLY and CDR2 is FYNNEI. With V trimmed by 6 bases and J by 0 bases, 7 bases remained unmatched. The CDR3 sequence is 15 residues long. The CDR3 DNA reads TGTGCCAGCAGGGGAGGGACAGCTATGAACACTGAAGCTTTCTTT. Translated, it gives CASRGGTAMNTEAFF.

The chain recombines TRBV5-6 with TRBJ2-5, with D uncertain. Germline assignment: CDR1 SGHDT and CDR2 YYEEEE. V was shortened by 2 bases and J by 5 bases, with 7 bases between the two germline ends. The CDR3 spans 12 residues. The CDR3 DNA reads TGTGCCAGCAGCTTACTTCCCGAGACCCAGTACTTC. It codes for CASSLLPETQYF. Supplemented by reference TRBV5-6 and TRBJ2-5, the full variable domain reads DAGVTQSPTHLIKTRGQQVTLRCSPKSGHDTVSWYQQALGQGPQFIFQYYEEEERQRGNFPDRFSGHQFPNYSSELNVNALLLGDSALYLCASSLLPETQYFGPGTRLLVL.

The CDR3: CASSQKAPGLGNEKLFF. The DNA for the CDR3 is TGCGCCAGCAGCCAAAAGGCCCCGGGACTGGGTAATGAAAAACTGTTTTTT. The gene calls are TRBV4-1 and TRBJ1-4; perhaps TRBD1 as D (5 bases). Germline CDR1 is MGHRA and CDR2 is YSYEKL. CDR3 length equals 17 residues. Trimming stripped 2 bases from V and 4 bases from J, with 17 bases between.

V usage is TRBV2 and J usage is TRBJ1-6; 9 positions agree with TRBD1. The CDR3 loop spans 15 amino acids. The ends lost 7 bases at V and 7 bases at J; junction bases unmatched: 8. The germline gives CDR1 SNHLY, CDR2 FYNNEI. CDR3 residues: CASIPPGQGNSPLHF. CDR3 coding DNA: TGTGCCAGCATTCCTCCGGGACAGGGAAATTCACCCCTCCACTTT.

The J gene is TRBJ2-5, the V gene TRBV5-4; tentatively, D is TRBD2 (5 bases). The CDR3 consists of 14 residues. Trimming took off 0 bases at V and 5 bases at J, with 11 bases between the two ends. From germline, CDR1 is SGHNT and CDR2 YYREEE (reference sequence). This CDR3 reads CASSLGGSRETQYF. The DNA of the CDR3 is TGTGCCAGCAGCTTGGGAGGGAGCAGGGAGACCCAGTACTTC.

The gene calls are TRBV19 and TRBJ2-7, with 9 bases fitting TRBD1. The CDR3 loop spans 15 amino acids. The V segment lost 5 bases and the J segment 2 bases; nucleotides outside the gene matches: 7. CDR1 and CDR2 from the germline V gene are LNHDA and SQIVND (reference sequence). The CDR3 coding sequence is TGTGCCAGTAGTCCGTCCGGGACAGGGCCCTACGAGCAGTACTTC. Its protein is CASSPSGTGPYEQYF. The whole variable domain, remainder taken from reference TRBV19 and TRBJ2-7, is DGGITQSPKYLFRKEGQNVTLSCEQNLNHDAMYWYRQDPGQGLRLIYYSQIVNDFQKGDIAEGYSVSREKKESFPLTVTSAQKNPTAFYLCASSPSGTGPYEQYFGPGTRLTVT.

This clone was detected once. In nucleotides, the CDR3 is TGTGCCAGCAGCGTAGGAGGGGGCGAGCAGTACTTC. Residues: CASSVGGGEQYF. The chain employs TRBV9 and TRBJ2-7, with D tentatively TRBD1 (6 bases). This CDR3 has 12 residues. Germline V CDR1 and CDR2: SGDLS, YYNGEE. Trimming took off 0 bases at V and 6 bases at J, with 7 bases between the two ends.

A single count supports this clone. The DNA for the CDR3 is TGTGCCAGCAGGGCCAGCATCTACGAGCAGTACTTC. Residues: CASRASIYEQYF. The V gene is TRBV21-1, the J gene TRBJ2-7. TRBV21-1 is a known pseudogene. This CDR3 region has 12 residues.

V gene TRBV27 combines with J gene TRBJ2-1; D perhaps matches TRBD2 (5 bases). Trimming removed 0 bases from V and 3 bases from J, with 9 bases in between. The CDR3 contains 15 residues. Germline V CDR1 and CDR2: MNHEY, SMNVEV (reference sequence). This CDR3 is CASSLSSSVYNEQFF. DNA of the CDR3: TGTGCCAGCAGTTTATCGAGTAGCGTCTACAATGAGCAGTTCTTC.